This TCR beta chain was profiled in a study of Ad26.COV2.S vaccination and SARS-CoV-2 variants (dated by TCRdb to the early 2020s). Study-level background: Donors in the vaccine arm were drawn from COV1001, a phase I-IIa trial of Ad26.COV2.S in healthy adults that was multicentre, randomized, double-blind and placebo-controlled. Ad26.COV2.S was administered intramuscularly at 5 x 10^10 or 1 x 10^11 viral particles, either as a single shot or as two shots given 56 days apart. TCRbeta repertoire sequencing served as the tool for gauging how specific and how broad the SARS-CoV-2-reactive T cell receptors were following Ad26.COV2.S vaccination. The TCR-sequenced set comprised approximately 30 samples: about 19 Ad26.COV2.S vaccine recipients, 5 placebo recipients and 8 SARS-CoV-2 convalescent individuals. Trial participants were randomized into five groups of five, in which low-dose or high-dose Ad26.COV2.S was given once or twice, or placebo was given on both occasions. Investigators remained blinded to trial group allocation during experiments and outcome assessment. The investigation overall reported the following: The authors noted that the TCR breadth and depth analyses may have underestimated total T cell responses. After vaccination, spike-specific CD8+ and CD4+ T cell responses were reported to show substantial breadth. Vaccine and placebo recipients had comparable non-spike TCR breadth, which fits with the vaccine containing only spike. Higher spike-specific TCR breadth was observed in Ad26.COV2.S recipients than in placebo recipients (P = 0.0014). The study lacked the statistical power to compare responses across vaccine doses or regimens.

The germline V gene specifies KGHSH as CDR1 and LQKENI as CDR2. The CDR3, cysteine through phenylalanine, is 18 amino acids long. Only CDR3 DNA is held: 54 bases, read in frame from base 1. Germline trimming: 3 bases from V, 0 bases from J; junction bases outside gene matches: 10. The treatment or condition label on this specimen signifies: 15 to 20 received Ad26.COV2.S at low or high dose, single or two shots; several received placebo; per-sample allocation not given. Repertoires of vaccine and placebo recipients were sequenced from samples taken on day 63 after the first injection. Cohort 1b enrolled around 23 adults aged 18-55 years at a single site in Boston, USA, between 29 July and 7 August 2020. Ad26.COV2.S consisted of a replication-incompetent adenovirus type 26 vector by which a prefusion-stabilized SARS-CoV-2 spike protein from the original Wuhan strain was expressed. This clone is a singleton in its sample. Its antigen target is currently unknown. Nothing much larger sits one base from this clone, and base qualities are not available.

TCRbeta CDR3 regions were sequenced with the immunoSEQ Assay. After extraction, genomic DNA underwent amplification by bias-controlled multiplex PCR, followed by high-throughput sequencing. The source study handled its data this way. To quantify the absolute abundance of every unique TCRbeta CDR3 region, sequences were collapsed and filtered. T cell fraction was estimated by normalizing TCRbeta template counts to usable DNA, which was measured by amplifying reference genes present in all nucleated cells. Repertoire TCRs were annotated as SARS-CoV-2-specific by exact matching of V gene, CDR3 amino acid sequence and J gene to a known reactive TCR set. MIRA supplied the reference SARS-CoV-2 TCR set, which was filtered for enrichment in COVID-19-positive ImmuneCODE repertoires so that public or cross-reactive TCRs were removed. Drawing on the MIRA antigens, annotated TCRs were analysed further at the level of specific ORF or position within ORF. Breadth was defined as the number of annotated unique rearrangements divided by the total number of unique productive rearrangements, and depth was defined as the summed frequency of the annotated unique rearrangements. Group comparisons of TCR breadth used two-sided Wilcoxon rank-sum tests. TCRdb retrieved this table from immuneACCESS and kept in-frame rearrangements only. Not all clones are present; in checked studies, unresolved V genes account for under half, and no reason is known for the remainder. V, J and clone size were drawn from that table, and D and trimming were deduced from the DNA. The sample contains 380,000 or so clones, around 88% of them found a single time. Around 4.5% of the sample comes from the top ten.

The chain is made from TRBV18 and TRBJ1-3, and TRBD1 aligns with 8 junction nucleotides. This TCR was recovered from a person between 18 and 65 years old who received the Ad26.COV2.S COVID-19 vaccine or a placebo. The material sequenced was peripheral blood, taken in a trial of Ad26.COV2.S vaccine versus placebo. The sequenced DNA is TGTGCCAGCTCACCGACGAGCGGGACAGGCAACTCTGGAAACACCATATATTTT. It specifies CASSPTSGTGNSGNTIYF.